Following are 16 T cell receptor beta chains from one sample sequenced in a study of blood T cell repertoires in COVID-19. Assay used: immunoSEQ multiplex PCR; TCRdb lists only in-frame clones, some missing. The sample consists of about 36,000 clones, 90% of them appearing once. The sequencing sample was made of peripheral blood. The receptors originated from a human donor in a cohort sampled during active COVID-19.

The J gene is TRBJ2-7, the V gene TRBV27, with unresolved D. Trimming shortened V by 0 bases and J by 2 bases, and 5 bases separated the two germline ends. The CDR3 consists of 13 residues. Looked up from germline, CDR1 is MNHEY and CDR2 is SMNVEV (reference sequence). The CDR3, as DNA: TGTGCCAGCAGTTTATCCATTGCCTACGAGCAGTACTTC. This codes for CASSLSIAYEQYF.

The genes are TRBV9 and TRBJ2-5; D possibly corresponds to TRBD2 (5 bases). Between the trimmed V and J ends, which lost 4 bases and 2 bases, there was a span of 15 bases. The CDR3 is 15 amino acids. Germline V gives CDR1 SGDLS, CDR2 YYNGEE. CDR3 DNA sequence: TGTGCCAGCAGCCCCCGGCGGGCAGGTCAAGAGACCCAGTACTTC. It translates to CASSPRRAGQETQYF.

The table lists this clone with a few counts. V is TRBV14 and J is TRBJ2-1; D is unclear. Deletions cut 0 bases from V and 7 bases from J, with 7 bases between. The CDR3 has 13 amino acids. Germline V gene data show CDR1 as SGHDN and CDR2 as FVKESK. For the CDR3, the DNA is TGTGCCAGCAGCCAAGATCCGCGGAATGAGCAGTTCTTC. Translated, it gives CASSQDPRNEQFF.

The chain carries TRBV7-3 and TRBJ2-5; TRBD2 aligns across 8 bases. The CDR3 is 14 amino acids. Germline CDR1 SGHTA, CDR2 FQGTGA. V was pared by 5 bases and J by 5 bases, with 7 bases of the junction left unmatched. Written as DNA, the CDR3 is TGTGCCAGCAGCAAGAGCGGGAGCGGGGAGACCCAGTACTTC. This codes for CASSKSGSGETQYF.

The chain links TRBV27 to TRBJ2-3; 11 nucleotides align to TRBD2. V lost 5 bases and J lost 2; bases outside the gene matches: 6. CDR3 size: 16 residues. The germline gives CDR1 MNHEY, CDR2 SMNVEV (reference sequence). CDR3 in DNA: TGTGCCAGCAGTCTCCGGACTAGCGGGCACACAGATACGCAGTATTTT. Protein sequence: CASSLRTSGHTDTQYF.

The chain recombines TRBV19 with TRBJ2-5; 7 nucleotides align to TRBD2. This CDR3 has 11 amino acids. Trimming took 6 bases from V and 5 from J; bases not matched to a gene: 0. Germline V lookup: CDR1 LNHDA, CDR2 SQIVND (reference sequence). The CDR3: CASSGGETQYF. The CDR3 DNA is TGTGCCAGTAGCGGGGGGGAGACCCAGTACTTC.

The chain couples TRBV6-5 to TRBJ2-7; D uncertain. V lost 9 bases to trimming and J lost 2 bases, with 17 bases between them. The CDR3 runs to 14 residues. Germline V gene lookup returns CDR1 MNHEY and CDR2 SVGAGI. The CDR3 is CASARSVLAYEQYF. The CDR3 DNA is TGTGCCAGTGCTAGATCCGTTCTGGCCTACGAGCAGTACTTC.

The J gene is TRBJ1-4, the V gene TRBV7-9, with 7 bases aligning to TRBD1. V lost 3 bases to trimming and J lost 2 bases; unmatched junction nucleotides: 15. CDR3 size: 19 residues. CDR1 and CDR2 from the germline V gene are SEHNR and FQNEAQ (reference sequence). CDR3 in amino acids: CASSFRGQAFALTNEKLFF. Written as DNA, the CDR3 is TGTGCCAGCAGCTTTAGAGGACAGGCTTTCGCGCTTACTAATGAAAAACTGTTTTTT.

The V call is TRBV5-1, the J call TRBJ2-3, with D tentatively TRBD2 (6 bases). V was trimmed by 4 bases and J by 3 bases, leaving 18 bases between them. Germline loops: CDR1 SGHRS, CDR2 YFSETQ. The CDR3 totals 16 residues. This CDR3 reads CASSLWAGLKTDTQYF. The CDR3 bases are TGCGCCAGCAGCCTTTGGGCGGGATTGAAGACAGATACGCAGTATTTT.

The gene calls are TRBV18 and TRBJ2-2; weak D call: TRBD1 (6 bases). The germline V and J ends were trimmed by 2 bases and 0 bases, with 10 bases remaining between them. This CDR3 has 16 amino acids. Per the germline V gene, CDR1 is KGHSH and CDR2 is LQKENI. This chain's CDR3 is CASSPWTASNTGELFF. CDR3 bases: TGTGCCAGCTCACCATGGACAGCCTCGAACACCGGGGAGCTGTTTTTT. Complete variable domain (other parts from reference TRBV18 and TRBJ2-2): NAGVMQNPRHLVRRRGQEARLRCSPMKGHSHVYWYRQLPEEGLKFMVYLQKENIIDESGMPKERFSAEFPKEGPSILRIQQVVRGDSAAYFCASSPWTASNTGELFFGEGSRLTVL.

The rearrangement uses TRBV6-4 and TRBJ2-7, with 13 nucleotides matching TRBD2. The length of the CDR3 is 15 residues. Germline loops: CDR1 MRHNA, CDR2 SNTAGT. The ends lost 5 bases at V and 6 bases at J; junction bases unmatched: 7. For the CDR3, the DNA is TGTGCCAGCAGTTTACTAGCGGGAGGGCCTAGCGAGCAGTACTTC. It encodes CASSLLAGGPSEQYF.

The CDR3 spells CASSRPRQGLLEQYF. The CDR3 nucleotides read TGTGCCAGCAGCCGTCCGAGACAGGGGTTGCTCGAGCAGTACTTC. The chain carries TRBV7-2 and TRBJ2-7, with TRBD1 identical over 8 bases. This CDR3 region has 15 residues. Germline V CDR1 and CDR2: SGHTA, FQGNSA. V trimming: 5 bases; J trimming: 6 bases; junction bases outside the gene matches: 12.

The J gene is TRBJ2-3, the V gene TRBV28; the match to TRBD2 covers 7 bases. V gave up 2 bases and J gave up 12 bases; unmatched junction bases: 5. There are 12 residues in the CDR3. CDR1 and CDR2 from the germline V gene are MDHEN and SYDVKM. The CDR3 DNA is TGTGCCAGCAGTTTAACAACTAGCGTTCAGTATTTT. It specifies CASSLTTSVQYF.

This clone was counted only a few times. The rearrangement links TRBV28 to TRBJ2-7; TRBD2 aligns across 8 bases. Per germline, CDR1 MDHEN and CDR2 SYDVKM. The trim removed 3 bases at V and 2 bases at J, leaving 12 bases unmatched. The CDR3 has 17 amino acids. The CDR3 DNA reads TGTGCCAGCAGTTTGATAAGGCGAAGCGGGAGCCCCTACGAGCAGTACTTC. Its translation is CASSLIRRSGSPYEQYF.

The chain couples TRBV6-5 to TRBJ2-7, with a weak D call TRBD1 (6 bases). The germline V gene has CDR1 MNHEY and CDR2 SVGAGI. Trimming shortened V by 5 bases and J by 1 base, and 15 bases separated the two germline ends. This CDR3 region has 15 residues. This CDR3 is CASSPTGLGSYEQYF. For the CDR3, the DNA is TGTGCCAGCAGTCCGACAGGATTAGGTTCCTACGAGCAGTACTTC.

The genes are TRBV5-5 and TRBJ2-5; D perhaps matches TRBD2 (5 bases). The V end lost 0 bases, the J end lost 0 bases, and 12 bases lay between the germline ends. CDR1 is SGHKS and CDR2 is YYEKEE in the germline V gene (reference sequence). The CDR3 totals 16 residues. CDR3 loop: CASSLAIFGDQETQYF. For the CDR3, the DNA is TGTGCCAGCAGCTTGGCCATCTTCGGGGACCAAGAGACCCAGTACTTC.